The sequence of this TCR beta chain was determined in a study of human T cells and chemical hapten exposure. The CDR3 is made up of 14 amino acids. V was pared by 3 bases and J by 5 bases, with 13 bases between. CDR1 is LGHDT and CDR2 is YNNKEL in the germline V gene (reference sequence). As for time point: patch test 1, 2 weeks after DPC sensitization. Indicated treatment: therapeutic diphenylcyclopropenone sensitization with weekly scalp DPC. Via MiXCR, TCRdb re-called the RACE reads, giving one row per CDR3 protein. The sample carries tens of thousands of distinct CDR3 sequences, about 10% recorded once.

The rearrangement joins TRBV3-1 to TRBJ1-1, with no clear D. The TCR sequence derives from a woman in her forties or fifties with alopecia areata. Some clones in this sample may be carry-over from other donors' samples. Material: whole blood, obtained in connection with sensitization to the hapten diphenylcyclopropenone (DPC). The CDR3, as DNA: TGTGCCAGCAGCCAGAGCCCGAGGCGAACTGAAGCTTTCTTT. This sequence encodes CASSQSPRRTEAFF.